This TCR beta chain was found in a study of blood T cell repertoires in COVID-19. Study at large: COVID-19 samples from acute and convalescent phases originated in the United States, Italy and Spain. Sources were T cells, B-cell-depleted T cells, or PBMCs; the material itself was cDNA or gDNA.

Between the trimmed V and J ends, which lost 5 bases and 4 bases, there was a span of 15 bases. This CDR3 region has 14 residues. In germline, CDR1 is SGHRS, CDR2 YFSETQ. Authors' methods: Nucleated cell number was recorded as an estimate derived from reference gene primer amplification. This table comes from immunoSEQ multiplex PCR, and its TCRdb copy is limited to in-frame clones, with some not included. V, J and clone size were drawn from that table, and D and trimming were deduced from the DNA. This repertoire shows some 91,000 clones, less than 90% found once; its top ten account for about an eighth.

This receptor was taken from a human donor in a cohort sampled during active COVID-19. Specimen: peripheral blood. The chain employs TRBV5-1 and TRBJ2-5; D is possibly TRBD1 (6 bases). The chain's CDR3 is CASSLLIGGETQYF. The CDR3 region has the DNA TGCGCCAGCAGTCTATTAATAGGGGGAGAGACCCAGTACTTC.